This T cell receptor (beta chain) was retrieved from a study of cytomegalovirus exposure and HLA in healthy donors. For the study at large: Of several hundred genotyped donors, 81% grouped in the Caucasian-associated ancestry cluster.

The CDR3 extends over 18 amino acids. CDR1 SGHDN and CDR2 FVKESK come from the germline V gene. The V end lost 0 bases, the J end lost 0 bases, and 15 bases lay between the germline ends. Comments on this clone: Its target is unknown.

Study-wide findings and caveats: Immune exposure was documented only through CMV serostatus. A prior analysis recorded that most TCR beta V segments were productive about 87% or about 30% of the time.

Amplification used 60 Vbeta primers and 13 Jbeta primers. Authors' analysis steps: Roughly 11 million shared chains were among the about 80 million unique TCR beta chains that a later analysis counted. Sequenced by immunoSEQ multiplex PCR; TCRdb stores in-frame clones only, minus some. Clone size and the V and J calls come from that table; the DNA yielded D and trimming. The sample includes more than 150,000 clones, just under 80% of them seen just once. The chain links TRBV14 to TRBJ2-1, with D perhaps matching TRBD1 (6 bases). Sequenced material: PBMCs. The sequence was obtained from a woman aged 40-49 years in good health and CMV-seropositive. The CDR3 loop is CASSQEITRGSSYNEQFF. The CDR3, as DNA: TGTGCCAGCAGCCAAGAAATTACGAGGGGGAGCTCCTACAATGAGCAGTTCTTC.